This T cell receptor beta chain stems from a study of blood T cell repertoires in COVID-19. CDR3 length: 16 amino acids. V gave up 3 bases and J gave up 4 bases; unmatched junction bases: 11. Germline V gives CDR1 LGHNT, CDR2 FRNRAP. Sequencing was performed with immunoSEQ multiplex PCR; in TCRdb, only in-frame clones are kept and a portion is missing. The data contain around 370,000 clones, nearly 90% of them singletons. The rearrangement links TRBV12-5 to TRBJ1-2, with 7 bases aligning to TRBD1. What was sequenced was peripheral blood. This TCR derives from a man aged 18-30 years with active or convalescent COVID-19. The CDR3 protein is CASGFPETGPGYGYTF. The CDR3 DNA is TGTGCTAGTGGTTTTCCTGAGACAGGGCCTGGCTATGGCTACACCTTC.